One sample yielded the 28 T cell receptor beta chains listed below, sequenced in a study of Graves' ophthalmopathy and Graves' hyperthyroidism. Amplification of TCR beta CDR3 regions used RNA transcripts. Scientists carried out first-round RT-PCR using HTBI primers and then a second-round multiplex PCR. TCRdb processed the multiplex PCR reads anew with MiXCR; each CDR3 protein has one entry. The data contain around 1.1 million distinct CDR3 sequences, approximately 35% of them singletons. The sample comprised peripheral blood or thyroid tissue (not recorded which). These receptors all come from an adult man with Graves' hyperthyroidism.

This clonotype was recorded at least ten times. This sequence joins TRBV19 and TRBJ2-7; TRBD2 matches at 7 bases. Germline loops: CDR1 LNHDA, CDR2 SQIVND (reference sequence). The CDR3 sequence is 15 residues long. V was clipped by 3 bases and J by 5 bases; unmatched bases: 10. CDR3 amino acids: CASSIRRGVLDEQYF. The CDR3 region has the DNA TGTGCCAGTAGTATTCGTCGGGGGGTACTCGACGAGCAGTACTTC.

There are many counts of this clonotype. This chain links TRBV12-3 or TRBV12-4 with TRBJ1-2; D uncertain. The CDR3 runs to 13 residues. Trimming pared 5 bases from V and 4 bases from J, leaving 11 bases between. CDR3 protein: CASSTEGPYGYTF. In nucleotides, the CDR3 is TGTGCCAGCAGTACAGAGGGTCCCTATGGCTACACCTTC.

This clonotype was observed a handful of times. The chain employs TRBV10-2 and TRBJ2-7; possible D gene TRBD2, 6 bases. V lost 7 bases to trimming and J lost 1 base, with 17 bases between them. CDR1 and CDR2 from the germline V gene are WSHSY and SAAADI. The CDR3 is 15 residues long. The CDR3 loop is CASNPTGTLSYEQYF. CDR3 DNA sequence: TGCGCCAGCAACCCAACTGGGACTCTTTCCTACGAGCAGTACTTC.

The chain employs TRBV7-6 and TRBJ1-6; 9 nucleotides match TRBD1. V lost 5 bases to trimming and J lost 7 bases; unmatched junction nucleotides: 9. The germline V gene has CDR1 SGHVS and CDR2 FNYEAQ. The CDR3 has 16 residues. The CDR3 sequence is CASSRPFGTGNSPLHF. CDR3 nucleotide sequence: TGTGCCAGCAGCCGACCGTTCGGGACAGGGAATTCACCCCTCCACTTT.

This clonotype was observed at least ten times. This chain joins TRBV29-1 and TRBJ2-7; D might be TRBD1 (5 bases). This CDR3 is 13 amino acids long. Germline V gives CDR1 SQVTM, CDR2 ANQGSEA. Trimming left V 6 bases short and J 5 bases short, with 17 bases between. The CDR3 loop reads CSVSSPRVHEQYF. CDR3 bases: TGCAGCGTGAGCTCACCCAGGGTCCACGAGCAGTACTTC.

This clonotype was seen many times. The rearrangement uses TRBV29-1 and TRBJ2-7; 7 bases match TRBD2. The CDR3 sequence is 15 residues long. CDR1 is SQVTM, CDR2 ANQGSEA, per germline. After removal of 7 bases from V and 5 bases from J, the junction contained 17 bases not matched to a gene. CDR3 sequence reads: CSAVLAARLGDEQYF. In DNA form, the CDR3 reads TGCAGCGCCGTGCTAGCGGCCCGCCTAGGCGACGAGCAGTACTTC.

This clonotype appeared once. The chain carries TRBV10-3 and TRBJ2-2; the D gene could be TRBD1 or TRBD2 (5 bases each). Germline V gives CDR1 ENHRY, CDR2 SYGVKD. The V end lost 10 bases, the J end lost 6 bases, and 9 bases lay between the germline ends. This CDR3 contains 11 residues. The CDR3 sequence is CASMGAGELFF. The CDR3, as DNA: TGTGCCAGTATGGGGGCCGGGGAGCTGTTTTTT.

This clonotype has at least ten counts. J is TRBJ1-1 and V is TRBV6-5; D is unresolved. Deletions cut 11 bases from V and 6 bases from J, with 19 bases between. CDR3 size: 13 residues. Germline loops: CDR1 MNHEY, CDR2 SVGAGI. The CDR3: CAVRTEGRPEAFF. As DNA, the CDR3 is TGTGCCGTACGAACAGAGGGCAGGCCTGAAGCTTTCTTT.

This clonotype was observed at least ten times. This chain uses TRBV20-1 with TRBJ1-6; no reliable D call. V gave up 6 bases and J gave up 0 bases, with 15 bases separating them. The germline gives CDR1 DFQATT, CDR2 SNEGSKA (reference sequence). CDR3 length: 16 amino acids. As DNA, the CDR3 is TGCAGTGCCCGCCCTGCGTTCGGCTCCTATAATTCACCCCTCCACTTT. This translates into CSARPAFGSYNSPLHF.

This clonotype was counted at least ten times. The chain links TRBV7-8 to TRBJ2-5; 11 bases match TRBD1. The ends lost 7 bases at V and 5 bases at J; junction bases unmatched: 9. The CDR3 runs to 15 residues. CDR1 is SGHVS and CDR2 is FQNEAQ in the germline V gene. CDR3 sequence reads: CASKKSRTGGETQYF. The CDR3 DNA reads as TGTGCCAGCAAAAAGTCTCGGACAGGGGGCGAGACCCAGTACTTC.

The genes are TRBV10-3 and TRBJ1-1; D possibly corresponds to TRBD1 (5 bases). This CDR3 region has 14 residues. V lost 3 bases and J lost 4, with 12 bases in between. Per the germline V gene, CDR1 is ENHRY and CDR2 is SYGVKD. In nucleotides, the CDR3 is TGTGCCATCAGTGATGCAGGGTGGGGCACTGAAGCTTTCTTT. Its translation is CAISDAGWGTEAFF.

The table lists this clonotype with many counts. V is TRBV7-9 and J is TRBJ1-1; 8 nucleotides agree with TRBD1. Looked up from germline, CDR1 is SEHNR and CDR2 is FQNEAQ (reference sequence). The CDR3 has 15 amino acids. V trimming: 4 bases; J trimming: 6 bases; junction bases outside the gene matches: 10. For the CDR3, the DNA is TGTGCCAGCAGCTCATCGACAGGGGTTAGCTCTGAAGCTTTCTTT. Translating gives CASSSSTGVSSEAFF. Full variable domain (outside the CDR3, taken from reference TRBV7-9 and TRBJ1-1): DTGVSQNPRHKITKRGQNVTFRCDPISEHNRLYWYRQTLGQGPEFLTYFQNEAQLEKSRLLSDRFSAERPKGSFSTLEIQRTEQGDSAMYLCASSSSTGVSSEAFFGQGTRLTVV.

In its sample, this clonotype was seen many times. V usage is TRBV12-3 or TRBV12-4 and J usage is TRBJ2-7, with D possibly TRBD2 on 5 matching bases. Trimming left V 3 bases short and J 3 bases short, with 12 bases between. The length of the CDR3 is 14 residues. The CDR3 protein is CASSFDFGVYEQYF. The DNA for the CDR3 is TGTGCCAGCAGTTTTGACTTCGGGGTCTACGAGCAGTACTTC.

The chain combines TRBV29-1 with TRBJ2-6; TRBD2 matches 9 bases. Germline CDR1 is SQVTM and CDR2 is ANQGSEA. The CDR3 loop spans 16 amino acids. J gave up 1 base and V 2 bases, and 3 bases lay outside the gene matches. The CDR3 loop reads CSVEQAGGSGANVLTF. In DNA, the CDR3 is TGCAGCGTTGAACAGGCGGGAGGGTCTGGGGCCAACGTCCTGACTTTC.

The chain uses TRBV25-1 and TRBJ2-5, with TRBD1 identical over 7 bases. Unmatched junction bases numbered 8, after V lost 8 bases and J lost 5 bases. There are 13 residues in the CDR3. In germline, CDR1 is MGHDK, CDR2 SYGVNS. The CDR3 is CASARGSRETQYF. As DNA, the CDR3 is TGTGCCAGCGCCAGGGGGTCCCGGGAGACCCAGTACTTC.

Points on this clonotype: This may arise from a read error, as a much more abundant clone is one base away. The gene calls are TRBV5-1 and TRBJ2-7; 11 bases line up with TRBD2. The length of the CDR3 is 14 residues. Germline V gene lookup returns CDR1 SGHRS and CDR2 YFSETQ. CDR3 loop: CASSKTSGAYEQCF. The CDR3 nucleotides read TGCGCCAGCAGCAAGACTAGCGGGGCCTACGAGCAGTGCTTC.

The chain combines TRBV28 with TRBJ2-5; D is unclear. From germline, CDR1 is MDHEN and CDR2 SYDVKM. Trimming shortened V by 3 bases and J by 5 bases, and 10 bases separated the two germline ends. There are 13 residues in the CDR3. As DNA, the CDR3 is TGTGCCAGCAGTTTCAAGGGAAGGGAGACCCAGTACTTC. Encoded protein: CASSFKGRETQYF.

This clonotype appeared many times. V and J are TRBV10-1 and TRBJ2-2; maybe TRBD2 (5 bases). The ends were cut back, 4 bases at V and 5 bases at J, with 11 bases in the middle. CDR1 is WNHNN, CDR2 SYGVQD, per germline (reference sequence). The CDR3 spans 14 residues. CDR3 DNA: TGCGCCAGCAGTGTGGGAGTCGGGACCGGGGAGCTGTTTTTT. This translates into CASSVGVGTGELFF.

V usage is TRBV7-2 and J usage is TRBJ1-1; TRBD1 might be the D (6 bases). The length of the CDR3 is 16 residues. CDR1 and CDR2 (germline): SGHTA, FQGNSA. V was shortened by 4 bases and J by 4 bases, with 19 bases between the two germline ends. The CDR3 region has the DNA TGTGCCAGCAGCTCAGGACAGTTCCTCCATAGCACTGAAGCTTTCTTT. Protein sequence: CASSSGQFLHSTEAFF.

The chain employs TRBV15 and TRBJ2-5; the D gene is possibly TRBD1 (6 bases). The CDR3 contains 15 residues. Germline CDR1 is LNHNV and CDR2 is YYDKDF (reference sequence). Trimming cost V 2 bases and J 4 bases, with 14 bases left between them. The CDR3 reads CATSRPRQDRETQYF. CDR3 sequence (DNA): TGTGCCACCAGCAGACCAAGACAGGACCGAGAGACCCAGTACTTC. Supplemented by reference TRBV15 and TRBJ2-5, the full variable domain reads DAMVIQNPRYQVTQFGKPVTLSCSQTLNHNVMYWYQQKSSQAPKLLFHYYDKDFNNEADTPDNFQSRRPNTSFCFLDIRSPGLGDTAMYLCATSRPRQDRETQYFGPGTRLLVL.

This chain connects TRBV15 to TRBJ2-1; a weak D match, TRBD1 (5 bases). Germline V CDR1 and CDR2: LNHNV, YYDKDF (reference sequence). Trimming removed 1 base from V and 7 bases from J, with 8 bases in between. The CDR3 spans 13 residues. CDR3 DNA: TGTGCCACCAGCAGAGCAGGGTTGAATGAGCAGTTCTTC. Its protein is CATSRAGLNEQFF.

This clonotype was counted at least ten times. The chain links TRBV20-1 to TRBJ2-5; 11 bases fit TRBD1. Germline CDR1 reads DFQATT; CDR2 reads SNEGSKA (reference sequence). The CDR3 consists of 13 residues. The V gene end was trimmed by 5 bases and the J gene end by 4 bases; junction bases not matched to a gene: 3. CDR3 residues: CSAGTGGRETQYF. CDR3 DNA: TGCAGTGCTGGGACAGGGGGTCGAGAGACCCAGTACTTC.

This chain uses TRBV7-2 with TRBJ1-5, with D unresolved. The CDR3 sequence is 14 residues long. Trimming took off 3 bases at V and 6 bases at J, with 12 bases between the two ends. CDR1 SGHTA and CDR2 FQGNSA come from the germline V gene. The CDR3 DNA follows: TGTGCCAGCAGCTTCGGTAGATTCGCTCAGCCCCAGCATTTT. Translated, it gives CASSFGRFAQPQHF.

The V gene is TRBV6-6, the J gene TRBJ1-4; 12 bases align to TRBD1. This CDR3 has 18 amino acids. Germline assignment: CDR1 MNHNY and CDR2 SVGAGI (reference sequence). V trimming: 5 bases; J trimming: 8 bases; junction bases outside the gene matches: 15. The CDR3 bases are TGTGCCAGCAGTCAGCCGGGACAGGGGGCGGGGAATGGAGAAAAACTGTTTTTT. Translating gives CASSQPGQGAGNGEKLFF.

This clonotype was seen repeatedly, ten times or more. The rearrangement joins TRBV7-2 to TRBJ2-7, with D possibly being TRBD1 or TRBD2 (5 bases each). Germline lookup yields CDR1 SGHTA and CDR2 FQGNSA. The CDR3 runs to 14 residues. V was shortened by 5 bases and J by 0 bases, with 11 bases between the two germline ends. The CDR3 spells CASSTGTRSYEQYF. CDR3 DNA: TGTGCCAGCAGCACCGGGACCCGCTCCTACGAGCAGTACTTC.

This clonotype was seen only a few times. V usage is TRBV10-3 and J usage is TRBJ2-7; D is ambiguous. Germline V lookup: CDR1 ENHRY, CDR2 SYGVKD. Trimming left V 11 bases short and J 1 base short, with 12 bases between. The CDR3 extends over 12 amino acids. The CDR3 is CAAKSDSYEQYF. The CDR3 DNA follows: TGTGCCGCCAAGTCCGATTCCTACGAGCAGTACTTC.

About this clonotype: An end of the junction does not agree with germline; a read error may underlie this. The chain combines TRBV7-8 with TRBJ2-7; 7 nucleotides align to TRBD1. The CDR3 contains 14 residues. Germline V gene lookup returns CDR1 SGHVS and CDR2 FQNEAQ. CDR3 DNA sequence: TGTGCCAGCAGCTCCCGGACAGGACCCTACGGGCAGTACTTC. It specifies CASSSRTGPYGQYF.

This clonotype was counted at least ten times. V and J are TRBV19 and TRBJ2-7; D is uncertain. V lost 1 base and J lost 5, with 12 bases in between. The CDR3 totals 14 residues. In germline, CDR1 is LNHDA, CDR2 SQIVND (reference sequence). CDR3 region: CASSIAVVGNEQYF. The DNA for the CDR3 is TGTGCCAGTAGTATAGCGGTTGTGGGCAACGAGCAGTACTTC.